A single T cell receptor (beta chain) is shown here with its context. Its antigen is undetermined. The data are from a study of response to subunit inactivated influenza vaccine. Overall study results and limits: Authors suggested that a seasonal influenza vaccination recruits few new T cells each time.

Trimming took 2 bases from V and 3 from J, leaving 13 bases between them. Germline V gives CDR1 KGHSH, CDR2 LQKENI. The length of the CDR3 is 15 residues. TCRdb ran MiXCR on the RT-PCR reads and lists one entry per CDR3 protein. The sample has 250,000 to 350,000 distinct CDR3 sequences, around 22% seen once. This specimen consisted of PBMCs from blood, obtained 21 months after vaccination. The clonotype originates from a man aged 45-69 years who received an inactivated influenza vaccine. V gene TRBV18 combines with J gene TRBJ1-2; TRBD1 might be the D (6 bases). The chain's CDR3 is CASSPARTEHYGYTF. For the CDR3, the DNA is TGTGCCAGCTCACCAGCCCGGACAGAGCACTATGGCTACACCTTC.